This T cell receptor (beta chain) stems from a study of cytomegalovirus exposure and HLA in healthy donors. General study results and limits: Common viral pathogens seemed, in a later analysis, to connect with several of the most significant clusters. Most sequenced TCRs were rare (though some public TCRs occurred in many donors). Presence/absence analyses rested on an assumption that sequencing depth was roughly uniform across donors.

This clone is a singleton in its sample. Its antigen is unidentified. PCR amplification relied on 60 Vbeta primers (plus 13 Jbeta primers). The method was immunoSEQ multiplex PCR; TCRdb's version includes in-frame clones alone and lacks a portion of them. The sample shows approximately 180,000 clones, about 73% of them seen only once. The CDR3 contains 13 residues. Looked up from germline, CDR1 is SGDLS and CDR2 is YYNGEE. Trimming took 2 bases from V and 5 from J; bases not matched to a gene: 4. What was sequenced was PBMCs. V usage is TRBV9 and J usage is TRBJ2-7; TRBD2 matches 7 bases. This TCR was sampled from a woman aged 50 to 60 in good health and CMV-seropositive. CDR3 loop: CASSVGGVHEQYF. The CDR3 nucleotides are TGTGCCAGCAGCGTGGGGGGGGTCCACGAGCAGTACTTC.